A single sample is the source of the 16 T cell receptor beta chains below, sequenced in a study of T cell responses to AZD1222 COVID-19 vaccine (dated by TCRdb to 2020 to 2022). The time point label of this sample denotes: about 28 days (+/-7) after the second vaccine dose. The library was prepared using the immunoSEQ multiplex PCR assay. TCRdb limited this immuneACCESS table to in-frame rearrangements with V and J called. A share of clones is missing; checked studies link under half to unresolved V genes, and the rest is unexplained. The sample table shows about 120,000 clones, and under 95% are seen once. The ten largest clones capture around 5.1% of the sample. The material was peripheral blood, obtained 28 days after the second AZD1222 dose. Receptors originate from an adult who received the AZD1222 COVID-19 vaccine.

The genes are TRBV3-1 (or the pseudogene TRBV3-2) and TRBJ1-4; weak D call: TRBD1 (5 bases). Germline V gene lookup returns CDR1 LGHDT and CDR2 YNNKEL (reference sequence). This CDR3 contains 14 residues. The V end was cut by 1 base, the J end by 5 bases, with 8 bases between. CDR3 loop: CASSQVGENEKLFF. The CDR3 DNA sequence: TGTGCCAGCAGCCAAGTAGGGGAAAATGAAAAACTGTTTTTT.

The chain couples TRBV7-2 to TRBJ1-5, with a possible D match to TRBD1 (5 bases). This CDR3 has 16 residues. Germline V gene sequence: CDR1 SGHTA, CDR2 FQGNSA. Between the trimmed V and J ends, which lost 0 bases and 5 bases, there was a span of 14 bases. The DNA for the CDR3 is TGTGCCAGCAGCTTAGCCGGGTCGGGGGTCGATCAGCCCCAGCATTTT. Its protein is CASSLAGSGVDQPQHF.

The chain has TRBV20-1 and TRBJ1-1; D not resolved. Germline-derived CDR1 and CDR2 are DFQATT and SNEGSKA (reference sequence). V gave up 3 bases and J gave up 6 bases, with 11 bases separating them. The CDR3 runs to 12 residues. The DNA of the CDR3 is TGCAGTGCTAGTTTGTTGGGTTCTGAAGCTTTCTTT. Translated: CSASLLGSEAFF.

This clone is a singleton in its sample. The chain joins TRBV9 to TRBJ1-4; the match to TRBD1 covers 7 bases. The CDR3 runs 15 residues. The V segment lost 2 bases and the J segment 6 bases; nucleotides outside the gene matches: 7. CDR1 is SGDLS and CDR2 is YYNGEE in the germline V gene. CDR3 nucleotide sequence: TGTGCCAGCAGCGTGGGACAGATTTTTGATGAAAAACTGTTTTTT. Translating gives CASSVGQIFDEKLFF.

The V and J genes are TRBV5-5 and TRBJ1-1; D is unclear. The length of the CDR3 is 13 residues. V lost 3 bases and J 5 bases, leaving 11 bases between the germline ends. CDR1 and CDR2 from the germline V gene are SGHKS and YYEKEE (reference sequence). In DNA, the CDR3 is TGTGCCAGCAGCTCACTCGGTAGGACTGAAGCTTTCTTT. Translating gives CASSSLGRTEAFF.

The chain links TRBV7-2 to TRBJ2-3, with 7 positions matching TRBD2. Germline loops: CDR1 SGHTA, CDR2 FQGNSA. Unmatched junction bases numbered 6, after V lost 1 base and J lost 2 bases. CDR3 length equals 16 residues. The CDR3 bases are TGTGCCAGCAGCTTAGGGGCTAGCGGACACACAGATACGCAGTATTTT. Amino acids: CASSLGASGHTDTQYF.

This clone is a singleton in its sample. The CDR3 sequence is CASSPRTGSRSNQPQHF. In nucleotides, the CDR3 is TGCGCCAGCAGTCCGAGGACAGGGAGTAGGAGCAATCAGCCCCAGCATTTT. This rearrangement joins TRBV23-1 to TRBJ1-5; 8 bases are shared with TRBD1. TRBV23-1 counts as an open reading frame of uncertain function. This CDR3 has 17 amino acids. With V trimmed by 4 bases and J by 1 base, 9 bases remained unmatched.

This chain links TRBV5-1 with TRBJ1-5, with D possibly being TRBD1 (6 bases). In germline, CDR1 is SGHRS, CDR2 YFSETQ. This CDR3 spans 15 amino acids. V lost 5 bases and J lost 0, with 12 bases in between. The CDR3 DNA is TGCGCCAGCAGTCCGGACAGCTTTAGCAATCAGCCCCAGCATTTT. This codes for CASSPDSFSNQPQHF.

The chain joins TRBV6-2 or TRBV6-3 to TRBJ2-3; D is uncertain. Germline V gene data show CDR1 as MNHEY and CDR2 as SVGEGT. The CDR3 has 13 amino acids. The V and J ends lost 2 bases and 4 bases respectively, with 7 bases between them. The CDR3 DNA reads as TGTGCCAGCAGTTACGCCCCGGCAGATACGCAGTATTTT. As protein: CASSYAPADTQYF.

A single count supports this clone. V is TRBV27 and J is TRBJ1-5, with D possibly TRBD1 on 5 matching bases. The V end was cut by 2 bases, the J end by 2 bases, with 7 bases between. CDR3 length: 14 amino acids. Germline CDR1 and CDR2: MNHEY and SMNVEV (reference sequence). CDR3 region: CASSLRGRNQPQHF. The CDR3, as DNA: TGTGCCAGCAGTTTACGGGGCCGCAATCAGCCCCAGCATTTT.

The chain employs TRBV12-3 or TRBV12-4 and TRBJ1-2; TRBD1 matches 7 bases. This CDR3 contains 13 residues. The ends lost 4 bases at V and 4 bases at J; junction bases unmatched: 3. This CDR3 is CASSSGQLYGYTF. The CDR3 DNA is TGTGCCAGCAGTTCGGGACAGCTCTATGGCTACACCTTC.

This rearrangement joins TRBV10-3 to TRBJ2-1, with 9 nucleotides matching TRBD2. The ends lost 4 bases at V and 9 bases at J; junction bases unmatched: 7. Germline V gene sequence: CDR1 ENHRY, CDR2 SYGVKD. This CDR3 region has 14 residues. This chain's CDR3 is CAISVTSGGSEQFF. The CDR3 DNA reads as TGTGCCATCAGTGTGACTAGCGGTGGGAGTGAGCAGTTCTTC.

The chain is built from TRBV7-2 and TRBJ2-5; the match to TRBD2 covers 7 bases. The V segment lost 7 bases and the J segment 2 bases; nucleotides outside the gene matches: 7. The CDR3 totals 14 residues. CDR1 is SGHTA and CDR2 is FQGNSA in the germline V gene. CDR3: CASKRDSRQETQYF. The DNA for the CDR3 is TGTGCCAGCAAGCGGGACTCCCGGCAAGAGACCCAGTACTTC.

The rearrangement joins TRBV7-6 to TRBJ2-7; D is possibly TRBD2 (6 bases). The germline V gene has CDR1 SGHVS and CDR2 FNYEAQ. V shed 5 bases and J shed 4 bases, with 24 bases lying between them. This CDR3 comprises 17 residues. This chain's CDR3 is CASSPAATGTVPYEQYF. CDR3 nucleotides: TGTGCCAGCAGCCCCGCTGCTACCGGGACTGTACCGTACGAGCAGTACTTC.

The J gene is TRBJ1-1, the V gene TRBV3-1 (or the pseudogene TRBV3-2); D is uncertain. Looked up from germline, CDR1 is LGHDT and CDR2 is YNNKEL (reference sequence). The CDR3 spans 16 residues. Trimming removed 1 base from V and 0 bases from J, with 12 bases in between. As DNA, the CDR3 is TGTGCCAGCAGCCAAGGAAACTGGAGATTGAACACTGAAGCTTTCTTT. Protein: CASSQGNWRLNTEAFF.

J is TRBJ1-2 and V is TRBV7-2; D unresolved. The CDR3 has 12 amino acids. The V and J ends lost 7 bases and 3 bases respectively, with 9 bases between them. In germline, CDR1 is SGHTA, CDR2 FQGNSA. The CDR3 sequence is CASNLQYYGYTF. In nucleotides, the CDR3 is TGTGCCAGCAATCTACAGTACTATGGCTACACCTTC. Full variable domain (remainder filled in from reference TRBV7-2 and TRBJ1-2): GAGVSQSPSNKVTEKGKDVELRCDPISGHTALYWYRQSLGQGLEFLIYFQGNSAPDKSGLPSDRFSAERTGGSVSTLTIQRTQQEDSAVYLCASNLQYYGYTFGSGTRLTVV.